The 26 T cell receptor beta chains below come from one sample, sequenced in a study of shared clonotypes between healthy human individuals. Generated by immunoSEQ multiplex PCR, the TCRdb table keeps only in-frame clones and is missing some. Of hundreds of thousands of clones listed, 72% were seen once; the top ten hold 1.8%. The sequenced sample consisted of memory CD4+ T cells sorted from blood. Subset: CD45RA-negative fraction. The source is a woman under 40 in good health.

The CDR3 sequence: CASSTQGRAEAFF. The CDR3, as DNA: TGTGCCAGTAGTACACAGGGTAGGGCTGAAGCTTTCTTT. This chain uses TRBV19 with TRBJ1-1; D is possibly TRBD1 (6 bases). Per germline, CDR1 LNHDA and CDR2 SQIVND (reference sequence). With 4 bases removed from V and 6 bases from J, the gap between germline ends came to 12 bases. The CDR3 contains 13 residues.

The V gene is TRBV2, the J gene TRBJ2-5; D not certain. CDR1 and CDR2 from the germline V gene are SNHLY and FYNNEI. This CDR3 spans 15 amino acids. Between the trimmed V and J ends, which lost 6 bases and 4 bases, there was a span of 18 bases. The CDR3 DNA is TGTGCCAGCAGCCGGGCCCAGCGTTCGGGAGAGACCCAGTACTTC. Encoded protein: CASSRAQRSGETQYF.

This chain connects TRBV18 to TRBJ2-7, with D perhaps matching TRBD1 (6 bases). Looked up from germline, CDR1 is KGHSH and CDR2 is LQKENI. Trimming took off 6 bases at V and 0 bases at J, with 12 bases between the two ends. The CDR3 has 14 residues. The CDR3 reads CASSPGTYSYEQYF. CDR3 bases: TGTGCCAGCTCCCCCGGGACATACTCCTACGAGCAGTACTTC.

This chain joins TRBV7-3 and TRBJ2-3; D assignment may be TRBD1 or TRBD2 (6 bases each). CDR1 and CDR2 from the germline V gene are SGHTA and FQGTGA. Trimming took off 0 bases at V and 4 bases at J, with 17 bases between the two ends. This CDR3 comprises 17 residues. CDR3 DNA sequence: TGTGCCAGCAGCTTAACGTTCGGGGGCCTCTCGGCAGATACGCAGTATTTT. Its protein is CASSLTFGGLSADTQYF. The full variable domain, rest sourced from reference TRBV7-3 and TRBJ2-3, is GAGVSQTPSNKVTEKGKYVELRCDPISGHTALYWYRQSLGQGPEFLIYFQGTGAADDSGLPNDRFFAVRPEGSVSTLKIQRTERGDSAVYLCASSLTFGGLSADTQYFGPGTRLTVL.

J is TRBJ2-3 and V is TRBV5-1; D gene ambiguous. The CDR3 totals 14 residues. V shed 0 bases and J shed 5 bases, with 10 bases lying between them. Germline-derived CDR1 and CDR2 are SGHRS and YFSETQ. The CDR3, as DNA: TGCGCCAGCAGCTTGGGGCAGGCAGAAGATACGCAGTATTTT. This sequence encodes CASSLGQAEDTQYF.

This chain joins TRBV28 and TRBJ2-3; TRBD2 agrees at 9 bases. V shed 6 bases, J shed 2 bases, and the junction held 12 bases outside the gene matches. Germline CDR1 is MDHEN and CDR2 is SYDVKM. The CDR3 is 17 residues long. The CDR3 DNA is TGTGCCAGCAGAGGTCGGGGGGCTAGCGGGACCACAGATACGCAGTATTTT. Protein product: CASRGRGASGTTDTQYF.

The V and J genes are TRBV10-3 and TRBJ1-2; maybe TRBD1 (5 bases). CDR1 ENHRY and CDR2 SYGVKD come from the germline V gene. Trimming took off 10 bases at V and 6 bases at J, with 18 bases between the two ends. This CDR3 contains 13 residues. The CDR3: CATKVREEDGYTF. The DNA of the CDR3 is TGTGCCACCAAGGTCAGGGAGGAGGATGGCTACACCTTC.

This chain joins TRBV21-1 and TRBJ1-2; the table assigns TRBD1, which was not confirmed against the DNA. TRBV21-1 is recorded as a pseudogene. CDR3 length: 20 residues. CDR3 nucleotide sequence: TGTGCCAGCAGCAAAGAGGGAACAGGGCCCAGGGTCCTAACTAACTATGGCTACACCTTC. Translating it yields CASSKEGTGPRVLTNYGYTF.

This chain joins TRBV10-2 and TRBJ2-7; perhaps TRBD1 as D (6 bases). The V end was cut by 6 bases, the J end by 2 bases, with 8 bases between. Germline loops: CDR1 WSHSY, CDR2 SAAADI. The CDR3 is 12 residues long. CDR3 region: CASRRDTYEQYF. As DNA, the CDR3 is TGCGCCAGCAGACGGGACACCTACGAGCAGTACTTC.

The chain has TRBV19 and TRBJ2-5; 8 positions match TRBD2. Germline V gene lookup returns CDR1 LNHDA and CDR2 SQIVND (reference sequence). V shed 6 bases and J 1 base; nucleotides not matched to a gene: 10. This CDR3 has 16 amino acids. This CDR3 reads CASRDTRTSSQETQYF. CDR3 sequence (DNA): TGTGCCAGTAGAGACACCAGGACTAGCAGCCAAGAGACCCAGTACTTC.

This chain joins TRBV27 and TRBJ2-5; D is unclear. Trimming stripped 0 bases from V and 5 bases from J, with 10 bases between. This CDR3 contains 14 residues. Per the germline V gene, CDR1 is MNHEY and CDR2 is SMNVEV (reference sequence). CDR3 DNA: TGTGCCAGCAGTTTATCGACTGCCGGGGAGACCCAGTACTTC. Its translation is CASSLSTAGETQYF.

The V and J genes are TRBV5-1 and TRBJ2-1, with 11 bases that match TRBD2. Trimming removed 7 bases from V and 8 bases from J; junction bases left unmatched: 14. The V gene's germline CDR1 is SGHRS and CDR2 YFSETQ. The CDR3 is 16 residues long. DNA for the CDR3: TGCGCCAGCGGGGAGGGTAGCGGGAGGGCCCTGGATGAGCAGTTCTTC. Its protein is CASGEGSGRALDEQFF.

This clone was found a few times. CDR3 coding DNA: TGTGCCAGCAGCTGGAAACCCGGTGAAGCTTTCTTT. It yields the protein CASSWKPGEAFF. The V call is TRBV7-9, the J call TRBJ1-1, with D unclear. Germline V CDR1 and CDR2: SEHNR, FQNEAQ (reference sequence). The CDR3 spans 12 residues. Between the trimmed V and J ends, which lost 4 bases and 7 bases, there was a span of 10 bases.

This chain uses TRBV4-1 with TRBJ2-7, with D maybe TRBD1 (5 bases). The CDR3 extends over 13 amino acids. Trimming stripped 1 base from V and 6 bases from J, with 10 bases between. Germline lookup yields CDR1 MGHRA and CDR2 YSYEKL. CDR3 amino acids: CASSQVQETEQYF. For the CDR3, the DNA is TGCGCCAGCAGCCAAGTACAGGAGACCGAGCAGTACTTC.

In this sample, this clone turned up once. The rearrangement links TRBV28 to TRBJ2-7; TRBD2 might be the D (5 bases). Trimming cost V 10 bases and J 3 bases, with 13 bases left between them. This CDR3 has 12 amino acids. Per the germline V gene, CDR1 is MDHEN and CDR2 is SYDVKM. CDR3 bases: TGTGCCACCAACGGCGGGTACTACGAGCAGTACTTC. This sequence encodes CATNGGYYEQYF.

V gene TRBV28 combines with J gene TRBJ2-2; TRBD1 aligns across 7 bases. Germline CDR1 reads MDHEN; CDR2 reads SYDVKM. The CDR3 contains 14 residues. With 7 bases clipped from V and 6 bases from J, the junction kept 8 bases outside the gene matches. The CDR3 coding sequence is TGTGCCAGCATCGGCCACAGGGGCGCCGGGGAGCTGTTTTTT. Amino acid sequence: CASIGHRGAGELFF.

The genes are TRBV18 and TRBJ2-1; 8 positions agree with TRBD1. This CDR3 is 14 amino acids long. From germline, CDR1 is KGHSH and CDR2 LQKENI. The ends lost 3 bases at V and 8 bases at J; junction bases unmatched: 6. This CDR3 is CASSPDRVTDEQFF. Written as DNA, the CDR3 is TGTGCCAGCTCACCGGACAGGGTAACGGATGAGCAGTTCTTC.

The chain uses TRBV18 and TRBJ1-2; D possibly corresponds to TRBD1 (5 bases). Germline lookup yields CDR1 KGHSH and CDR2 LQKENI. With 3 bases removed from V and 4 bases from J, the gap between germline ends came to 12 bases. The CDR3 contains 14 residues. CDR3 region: CASSPAREGYGYTF. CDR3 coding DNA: TGTGCCAGCTCACCGGCCAGGGAAGGCTATGGCTACACCTTC.

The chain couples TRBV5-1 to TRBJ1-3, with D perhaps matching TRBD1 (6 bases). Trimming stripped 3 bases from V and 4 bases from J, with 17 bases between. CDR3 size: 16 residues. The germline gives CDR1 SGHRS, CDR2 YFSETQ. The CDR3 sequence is CASSSVGTIAGNTIYF. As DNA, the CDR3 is TGCGCCAGCAGCTCCGTGGGGACAATTGCCGGAAACACCATATATTTT. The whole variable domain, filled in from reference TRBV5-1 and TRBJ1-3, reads KAGVTQTPRYLIKTRGQQVTLSCSPISGHRSVSWYQQTPGQGLQFLFEYFSETQRNKGNFPGRFSGRQFSNSRSEMNVSTLELGDSALYLCASSSVGTIAGNTIYFGEGSWLTVV.

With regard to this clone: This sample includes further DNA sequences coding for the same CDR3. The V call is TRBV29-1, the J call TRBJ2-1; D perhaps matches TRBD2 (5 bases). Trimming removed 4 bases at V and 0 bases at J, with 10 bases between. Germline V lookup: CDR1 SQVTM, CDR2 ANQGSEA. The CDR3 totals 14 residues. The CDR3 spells CSVARRSSYNEQFF. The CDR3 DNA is TGCAGCGTTGCAAGGAGGAGCTCCTACAATGAGCAGTTCTTC.

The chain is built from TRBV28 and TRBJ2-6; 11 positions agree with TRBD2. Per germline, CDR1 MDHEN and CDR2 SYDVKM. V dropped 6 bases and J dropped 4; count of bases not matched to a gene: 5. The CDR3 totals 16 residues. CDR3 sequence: CASRLAGVKGANVLTF. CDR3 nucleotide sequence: TGTGCCAGCAGACTAGCGGGAGTTAAAGGGGCCAACGTCCTGACTTTC.

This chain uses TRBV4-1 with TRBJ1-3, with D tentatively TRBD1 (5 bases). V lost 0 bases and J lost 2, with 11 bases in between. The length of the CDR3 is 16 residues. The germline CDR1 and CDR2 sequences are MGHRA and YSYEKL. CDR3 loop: CASSQDKGNPGNTIYF. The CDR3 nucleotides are TGCGCCAGCAGCCAAGATAAGGGGAATCCTGGAAACACCATATATTTT.

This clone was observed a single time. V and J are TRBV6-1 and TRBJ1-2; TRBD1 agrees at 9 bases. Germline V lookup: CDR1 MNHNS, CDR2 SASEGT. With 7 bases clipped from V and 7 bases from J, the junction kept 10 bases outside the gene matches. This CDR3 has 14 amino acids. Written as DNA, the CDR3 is TGTGCCAGCACAGGACGACAGGGGGAATCTGGCTACACCTTC. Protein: CASTGRQGESGYTF.

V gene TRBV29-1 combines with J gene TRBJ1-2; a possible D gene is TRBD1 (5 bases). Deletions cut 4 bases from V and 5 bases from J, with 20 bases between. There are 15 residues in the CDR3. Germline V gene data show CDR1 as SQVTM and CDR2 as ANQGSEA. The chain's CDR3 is CSVGGGETALYGYTF. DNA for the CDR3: TGCAGCGTTGGAGGAGGGGAGACAGCCCTATATGGCTACACCTTC.

CDR3 sequence (DNA): TGTGCCAGCAGCGTACCGGGGACAGGGGGAACCGGCACAGATACGCAGTATTTT. It yields the protein CASSVPGTGGTGTDTQYF. V is TRBV9 and J is TRBJ2-3; 11 nucleotides line up with TRBD1. CDR1 is SGDLS, CDR2 YYNGEE, per germline. The CDR3 has 18 residues. Trimming cost V 1 base and J 1 base; bases outside gene matches: 8.

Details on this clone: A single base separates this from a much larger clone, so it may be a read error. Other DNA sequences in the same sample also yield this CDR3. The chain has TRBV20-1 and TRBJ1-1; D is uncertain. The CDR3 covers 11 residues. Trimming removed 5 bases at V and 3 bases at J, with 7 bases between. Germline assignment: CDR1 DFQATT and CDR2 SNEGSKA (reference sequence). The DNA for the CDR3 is TGCAGTGCTGACAAAGACACTGAAGCTTTCTTT. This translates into CSADKDTEAFF.